This T cell receptor (beta chain) was obtained from a study of cytomegalovirus exposure and HLA in healthy donors. Study conclusions and caveats: Follow-up analysis later connected one missense variant in DCLRE1C with trimming of TCR beta V- and J-genes.

Both 60 Vbeta primers and 13 Jbeta primers went into the PCR. The assay was immunoSEQ multiplex PCR, and TCRdb's table has in-frame clones only and misses some. This sample has roughly 130,000 clones, with 79% found just once. Notes on this clone: Its antigen is currently unknown.

Germline V gives CDR1 MNHNS, CDR2 SASEGT. With 6 bases removed from V and 4 bases from J, the gap between germline ends came to 13 bases. The CDR3 consists of 15 residues. The clonotype originates from a man aged 18 to 35 in good health and CMV-seronegative. The sample taken for sequencing was PBMCs. V is TRBV6-1 and J is TRBJ1-6; perhaps TRBD1 as D (5 bases). This chain's CDR3 is CASRGGEQYNSPLHF. The CDR3 coding sequence is TGTGCCAGCAGGGGGGGTGAACAGTATAATTCACCCCTCCACTTT.